Below are 10 T cell receptor beta chains sequenced from a single sample in a study of blood T cell repertoires in COVID-19. The data were produced by immunoSEQ multiplex PCR, yet TCRdb's version contains in-frame clones alone and is incomplete. This sample has 300,000 to 400,000 clones, with 85% found just once. Input material: PBMCs or T cells enriched from blood (not recorded which). The receptor source for this set is a woman in her twenties or thirties who had been exposed to COVID-19.

The chain employs TRBV3-1 (or the pseudogene TRBV3-2) and TRBJ2-4, with D possibly being TRBD2 (6 bases). CDR1 LGHDT and CDR2 YNNKEL come from the germline V gene (reference sequence). The CDR3 is made up of 12 amino acids. Deletions cut 3 bases from V and 11 bases from J, with 11 bases between. CDR3 loop: CASSHRGGLQYF. The DNA for the CDR3 is TGTGCCAGCAGCCATAGGGGAGGCCTTCAGTACTTC.

The V gene is TRBV30, the J gene TRBJ2-1; 10 nucleotides line up with TRBD2. The CDR3 totals 19 residues. Trimming took 2 bases from V and 0 from J; bases not matched to a gene: 13. Per the germline V gene, CDR1 is GTSNPN and CDR2 is SVGIG (reference sequence). CDR3 region: CAWSPRTSGHRSSYNEQFF. CDR3 DNA sequence: TGTGCCTGGAGTCCTCGGACTAGCGGCCACAGGAGCTCCTACAATGAGCAGTTCTTC. Variable domain in full (rest from reference TRBV30 and TRBJ2-1): SQTIHQWPATLVQPVGSPLSLECTVEGTSNPNLYWYRQAAGRGLQLLFYSVGIGQISSEVPQNLSASRPQDRQFILSSKKLLLSDSGFYLCAWSPRTSGHRSSYNEQFFGPGTRLTVL.

The V gene is TRBV19, the J gene TRBJ1-1; D unclear. V dropped 3 bases and J dropped 7 bases, with 15 bases sitting between them. CDR1 and CDR2 from the germline V gene are LNHDA and SQIVND (reference sequence). CDR3 size: 14 residues. Here the CDR3 DNA reads TGTGCCAGTAGTATTTGGCACGGGGTCAATGAAGCTTTCTTT. Protein: CASSIWHGVNEAFF.

This chain uses TRBV11-2 with TRBJ2-1; 13 bases match TRBD2. From germline, CDR1 is SGHAT and CDR2 FQNNGV. This CDR3 is built from 15 residues. With 4 bases clipped from V and 8 bases from J, the junction kept 5 bases outside the gene matches. The CDR3 region is CASSSGTSGVYEQFF. The CDR3 DNA sequence: TGTGCCAGCAGCTCCGGGACTAGCGGGGTCTATGAGCAGTTCTTC.

The V call is TRBV10-3, the J call TRBJ1-1; D unclear. CDR1 is ENHRY, CDR2 SYGVKD, per germline. The CDR3 runs to 14 residues. Trimming cost V 2 bases and J 1 base, with 8 bases left between them. This CDR3 is CAISERERNTEAFF. CDR3 bases: TGTGCCATCAGTGAGAGGGAGAGGAACACTGAAGCTTTCTTT.

The CDR3 DNA is TGTGCCAGCAGCCAAGATGCAGGGCTGATTGATGGCTACACCTTC. It encodes CASSQDAGLIDGYTF. V and J are TRBV3-1 (or the pseudogene TRBV3-2) and TRBJ1-2; possible D gene TRBD1, 5 bases. Germline CDR1 reads LGHDT; CDR2 reads YNNKEL (reference sequence). The CDR3 length is 15 residues. Trimming shortened V by 0 bases and J by 6 bases, and 14 bases separated the two germline ends.

The chain has TRBV28 and TRBJ2-4; 7 bases are a match to TRBD1. The V segment lost 4 bases and the J segment 14 bases; nucleotides outside the gene matches: 8. Germline V gene lookup returns CDR1 MDHEN and CDR2 SYDVKM. This CDR3 has 12 residues. CDR3 protein: CASSSGQIWKYF. The CDR3, as DNA: TGTGCCAGCAGTTCGGGACAGATCTGGAAGTACTTC.

This clone was picked up one time. The chain is built from TRBV30 and TRBJ2-1; tentative D call: TRBD1 (6 bases). There are 13 residues in the CDR3. CDR1 and CDR2 from the germline V gene are GTSNPN and SVGIG (reference sequence). V was clipped by 2 bases and J by 10 bases, with 15 bases between them. The CDR3 bases are TGTGCCTGGAGTTTGGGAAGGGGGAGAGAGCAGTTCTTC. Protein: CAWSLGRGREQFF.

V is TRBV4-1 and J is TRBJ1-2; no reliable D call. The CDR3 spans 15 residues. CDR1 and CDR2 from the germline V gene are MGHRA and YSYEKL. V was trimmed by 4 bases and J by 2 bases, leaving 14 bases between them. The CDR3 spells CASSRNPGVNYGYTF. CDR3 sequence (DNA): TGCGCCAGCAGCCGAAATCCCGGGGTCAACTATGGCTACACCTTC.

The chain is built from TRBV27 and TRBJ1-2; D may be TRBD1 (5 bases). The CDR3 spans 15 residues. Trimming took 4 bases from V and 5 from J, leaving 17 bases between them. Germline assignment: CDR1 MNHEY and CDR2 SMNVEV (reference sequence). The DNA of the CDR3 is TGTGCCAGCAGTTCCGGACAATCACTGGGATATGGCTACACCTTC. It codes for CASSSGQSLGYGYTF.